Each of the 14 T cell receptor beta chains below was sequenced from the same sample in a study of identical twins. TCRdb reprocessed the 5' RACE reads with MiXCR, giving one entry per CDR3 protein. The table includes 350,000 to 400,000 distinct CDR3 sequences, approximately 8.7% detected once. Sequencing input: naive T cells sorted from blood. The receptors derive from a woman in her forties or fifties in good health.

V usage is TRBV4-2 and J usage is TRBJ2-3; TRBD2 matches 8 bases. V was clipped by 1 base and J by 1 base; unmatched bases: 4. Germline lookup yields CDR1 LGHNA and CDR2 YNFKEQ. The CDR3 loop spans 16 amino acids. In DNA form, the CDR3 reads TGTGCCAGCAGCCAAGGAAGGCGGGAGGGCACAGATACGCAGTATTTT. It encodes CASSQGRREGTDTQYF.

This clonotype turned up a few times. The chain is built from TRBV6-5 and TRBJ2-7; D perhaps matches TRBD1 (6 bases). The ends were cut back, 0 bases at V and 4 bases at J, with 13 bases in the middle. CDR3 length: 15 amino acids. Germline CDR1 MNHEY, CDR2 SVGAGI. CDR3 amino acids: CASSYSRDITYEQYF. For the CDR3, the DNA is TGTGCCAGCAGTTACTCTCGGGACATCACTTACGAGCAGTACTTC.

The chain joins TRBV9 to TRBJ2-2; no clear D. V gave up 0 bases and J gave up 2 bases, with 8 bases separating them. In germline, CDR1 is SGDLS, CDR2 YYNGEE. This CDR3 contains 15 residues. CDR3 protein: CASSVGGRNTGELFF. CDR3 coding DNA: TGTGCCAGCAGCGTAGGCGGTCGAAACACCGGGGAGCTGTTTTTT.

Regarding this clonotype: One end of the junction does not line up with germline, which may come from a read error. The V and J genes are TRBV3-1 and TRBJ2-5, with 11 nucleotides matching TRBD2. There are 14 residues in the CDR3. The germline V gene encodes CDR1 LGHDT and CDR2 YNNKEL (reference sequence). CDR3 DNA: TGTGCCAGCAGCCCGGGACTAGCGGCCCACCTCTCGGACTTC. Translated: CASSPGLAAHLSDF.

The chain links TRBV12-3 or TRBV12-4 to TRBJ2-7; D unclear. The CDR3 sequence is 14 residues long. Trimming stripped 0 bases from V and 4 bases from J, with 10 bases between. This chain's CDR3 is CASSLALLRYEQYF. In DNA form, the CDR3 reads TGTGCCAGCAGTTTAGCGCTGTTGAGGTACGAGCAGTACTTC.

This clonotype was detected only a few times. The chain employs TRBV4-1 and TRBJ2-1, with TRBD2 matching over 8 bases. V gave up 1 base and J gave up 5 bases; unmatched junction bases: 10. Germline CDR1 MGHRA, CDR2 YSYEKL. CDR3 size: 17 residues. The CDR3 is CASSQGEGLAGDNEQFF. CDR3 in DNA: TGCGCCAGCAGCCAAGGCGAGGGGCTAGCGGGTGACAATGAGCAGTTCTTC.

V is TRBV20-1 and J is TRBJ2-7; the match to TRBD1 covers 7 bases. This CDR3 comprises 13 residues. CDR1 is DFQATT, CDR2 SNEGSKA, per germline (reference sequence). The CDR3 sequence: CSATRDSPYDQYV. The CDR3 DNA reads TGCAGTGCTACCAGGGACAGCCCCTACGATCAGTACGTC.

This sequence joins TRBV15 and TRBJ2-7, with 13 bases fitting TRBD2. CDR1 and CDR2 from the germline V gene are LNHNV and YYDKDF (reference sequence). Trimming removed 11 bases from V and 5 bases from J; junction bases left unmatched: 6. The CDR3 is 13 amino acids. The CDR3 reads CASRTSGSDEQYV. In DNA form, the CDR3 reads TGTGCCTCACGGACTAGCGGGAGTGACGAGCAGTACGTC.

This clonotype was observed a handful of times. The V call is TRBV3-1, the J call TRBJ2-5, with D perhaps matching TRBD1 (5 bases). The V end lost 0 bases, the J end lost 4 bases, and 9 bases lay between the germline ends. CDR3 length: 14 amino acids. CDR1 and CDR2 from the germline V gene are LGHDT and YNNKEL (reference sequence). This CDR3 is CASSQDDRGETQYF. In nucleotides, the CDR3 is TGTGCCAGCAGCCAAGATGATAGGGGAGAGACCCAGTACTTC.

Ten or more counts support this clonotype. The chain combines TRBV25-1 with TRBJ1-1; perhaps TRBD1 as D (5 bases). V was pared by 2 bases and J by 8 bases, with 12 bases between. Germline loops: CDR1 MGHDK, CDR2 SYGVNS. The CDR3 consists of 13 residues. The CDR3 is CASSEGGEEEAFF. In DNA form, the CDR3 reads TGTGCCAGCAGTGAAGGAGGGGAGGAAGAAGCTTTCTTT.

The gene calls are TRBV5-6 and TRBJ2-5; D tentatively reads TRBD1 or TRBD2 (6 bases each). The CDR3 covers 15 residues. V dropped 6 bases and J dropped 1 base, with 16 bases sitting between them. Germline CDR1 and CDR2: SGHDT and YYEEEE. Here the CDR3 reads CASTPGGFFQETQYF. As DNA, the CDR3 is TGTGCCAGCACCCCCGGGGGCTTTTTCCAAGAGACCCAGTACTTC.

In this sample, this clonotype turned up many times. The J gene is TRBJ2-1, the V gene TRBV7-8; D gene ambiguous. Germline assignment: CDR1 SGHVS and CDR2 FQNEAQ. CDR3 size: 14 residues. Trimming took 5 bases from V and 4 from J, leaving 12 bases between them. CDR3 bases: TGTGCCAGCAGCCCAGGTGGCGGATACAATGAGCAGTTCTTC. This codes for CASSPGGGYNEQFF.

This clonotype was recorded many times. The genes are TRBV10-3 and TRBJ2-7; D unresolved. The germline CDR1 and CDR2 sequences are ENHRY and SYGVKD. The CDR3 runs 10 residues. V was shortened by 6 bases and J by 3 bases, with 3 bases between the two germline ends. The DNA of the CDR3 is TGTGCCATCAGAATCTACGAGCAGTACGTC. Amino acid sequence: CAIRIYEQYV.

This chain joins TRBV29-1 and TRBJ2-6; D unresolved. CDR1 SQVTM and CDR2 ANQGSEA come from the germline V gene. The CDR3 has 13 amino acids. The ends were cut back, 4 bases at V and 2 bases at J, with 6 bases in the middle. CDR3 loop: CSVVSAGANVLTF. The CDR3 DNA reads as TGCAGCGTTGTATCCGCTGGGGCCAACGTCCTGACTTTC.